What follows is one T cell receptor beta chain and its context. This record belongs to a study of CD8 T cells in Susac syndrome. RNA amounts of roughly 0.5 to 1 ug underwent reverse transcription with random hexamers. MiXCR was run by TCRdb on the immunoSEQ multiplex PCR reads, yielding one entry per CDR3 protein. The top ten clones hold about 0.14% of a sample with roughly 75,000 distinct CDR3 sequences, 93% of them seen once. Sequenced material: CD4+ T cells from PBMCs. The receptor was derived from a human donor with Susac syndrome.

The CDR3 DNA reads as TGTGCCAGCAGGCCTCGACAGGGGGTCGGAACTGAAGCTTTCTTT. Protein: CASRPRQGVGTEAFF. The chain employs TRBV6-4 and TRBJ1-1; 9 positions match TRBD1. The CDR3 contains 15 residues. Per the germline V gene, CDR1 is MRHNA and CDR2 is SNTAGT. After removal of 6 bases from V and 5 bases from J, the junction contained 10 bases not matched to a gene.